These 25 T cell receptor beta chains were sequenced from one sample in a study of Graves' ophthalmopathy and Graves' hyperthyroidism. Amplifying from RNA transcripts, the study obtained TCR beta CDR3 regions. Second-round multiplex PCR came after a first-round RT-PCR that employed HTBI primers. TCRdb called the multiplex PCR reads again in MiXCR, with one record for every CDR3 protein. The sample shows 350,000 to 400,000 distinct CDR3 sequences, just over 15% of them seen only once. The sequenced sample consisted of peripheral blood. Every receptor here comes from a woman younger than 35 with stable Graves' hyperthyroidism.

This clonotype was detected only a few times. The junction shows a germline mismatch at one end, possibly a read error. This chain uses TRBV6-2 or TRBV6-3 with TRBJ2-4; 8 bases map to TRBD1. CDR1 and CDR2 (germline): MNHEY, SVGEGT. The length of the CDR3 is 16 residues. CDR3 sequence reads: CASSPDRELAKNIKYF. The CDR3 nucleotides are TGTGCCAGCAGTCCGGACAGGGAACTAGCCAAAAACATTAAGTACTTC.

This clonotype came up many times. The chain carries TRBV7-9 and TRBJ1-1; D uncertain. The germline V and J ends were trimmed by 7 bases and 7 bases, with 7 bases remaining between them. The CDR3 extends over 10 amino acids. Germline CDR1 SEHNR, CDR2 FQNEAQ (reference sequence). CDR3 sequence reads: CASMGFEAFF. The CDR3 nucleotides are TGTGCCAGCATGGGCTTTGAAGCTTTCTTT.

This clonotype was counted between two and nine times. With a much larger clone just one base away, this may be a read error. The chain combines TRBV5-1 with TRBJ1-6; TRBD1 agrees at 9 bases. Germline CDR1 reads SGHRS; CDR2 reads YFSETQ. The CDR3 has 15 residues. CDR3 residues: CASSSRDRDNSHLHF. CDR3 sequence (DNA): TGCGCCAGCAGCAGCCGGGACAGGGATAATTCACACCTCCACTTT.

The CDR3 sequence is CASSPPGTVYGYTF. The CDR3 coding sequence is TGTGCCAGCAGCCCCCCCGGGACGGTATATGGCTACACCTTC. The J gene is TRBJ1-2, the V gene TRBV7-9, with D possibly TRBD1 on 5 matching bases. CDR1 SEHNR and CDR2 FQNEAQ come from the germline V gene (reference sequence). This CDR3 contains 14 residues. The V and J ends lost 5 bases and 5 bases respectively, with 15 bases between them.

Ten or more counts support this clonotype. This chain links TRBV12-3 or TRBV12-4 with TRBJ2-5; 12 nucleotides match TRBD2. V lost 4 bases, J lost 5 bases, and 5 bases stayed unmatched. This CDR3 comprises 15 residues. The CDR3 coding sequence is TGTGCCAGCAGTTCACGACTAGCGGGGGAGGAGACCCAGTACTTC. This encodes CASSSRLAGEETQYF.

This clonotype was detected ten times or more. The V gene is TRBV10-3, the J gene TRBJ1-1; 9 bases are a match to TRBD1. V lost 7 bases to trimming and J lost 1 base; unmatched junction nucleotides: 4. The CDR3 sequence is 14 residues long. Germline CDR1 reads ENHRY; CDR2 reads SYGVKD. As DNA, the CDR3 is TGTGCCATCACAGGGACAGGGCAGAACACTGAAGCTTTCTTT. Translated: CAITGTGQNTEAFF.

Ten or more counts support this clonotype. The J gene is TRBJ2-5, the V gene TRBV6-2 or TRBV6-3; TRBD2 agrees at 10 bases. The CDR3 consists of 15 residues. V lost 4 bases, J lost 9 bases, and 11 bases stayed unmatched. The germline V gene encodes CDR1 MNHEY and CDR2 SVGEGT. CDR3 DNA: TGTGCCAGCAGTTCGCCGAGCGGGGGGGCCAGACCCCAGTACTTC. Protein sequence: CASSSPSGGARPQYF.

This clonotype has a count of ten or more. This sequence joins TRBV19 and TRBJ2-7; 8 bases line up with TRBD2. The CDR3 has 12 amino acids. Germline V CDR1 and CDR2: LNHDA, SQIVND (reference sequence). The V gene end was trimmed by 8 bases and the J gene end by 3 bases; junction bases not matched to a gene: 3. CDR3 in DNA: TGTGCCAGTGGGACTAGTTACTACGAGCAGTACTTC. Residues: CASGTSYYEQYF.

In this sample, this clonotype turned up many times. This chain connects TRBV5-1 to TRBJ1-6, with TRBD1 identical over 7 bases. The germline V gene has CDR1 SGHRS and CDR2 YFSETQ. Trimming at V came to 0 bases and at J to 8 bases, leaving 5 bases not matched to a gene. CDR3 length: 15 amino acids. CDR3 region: CASSLGGQRDSPLHF. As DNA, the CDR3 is TGCGCCAGCAGCTTGGGGGGACAGCGGGATTCACCCCTCCACTTT.

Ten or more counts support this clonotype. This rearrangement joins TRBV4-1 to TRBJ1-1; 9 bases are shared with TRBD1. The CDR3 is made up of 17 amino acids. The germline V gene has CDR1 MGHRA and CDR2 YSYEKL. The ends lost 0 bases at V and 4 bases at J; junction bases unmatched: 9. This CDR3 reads CASSQEKAGTGLTEAFF. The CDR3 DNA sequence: TGCGCCAGCAGCCAAGAGAAAGCCGGGACAGGGCTCACTGAAGCTTTCTTT.

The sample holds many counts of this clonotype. The CDR3 DNA is TGTGCCAGTAGTATTACAAACCCTGCGACCAACTACGAGCAGTACTTC. Translation gives CASSITNPATNYEQYF. J is TRBJ2-7 and V is TRBV19; no firm D call. Between the trimmed V and J ends, which lost 3 bases and 3 bases, there was a span of 18 bases. This CDR3 spans 16 amino acids. The germline CDR1 and CDR2 sequences are LNHDA and SQIVND (reference sequence).

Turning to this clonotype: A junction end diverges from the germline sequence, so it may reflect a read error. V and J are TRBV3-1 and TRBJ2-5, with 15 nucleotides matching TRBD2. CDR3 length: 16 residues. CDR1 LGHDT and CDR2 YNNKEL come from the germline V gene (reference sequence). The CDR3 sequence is CASSPGLAGGQEAQYF. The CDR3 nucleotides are TGTGCCAGCAGCCCGGGACTAGCGGGGGGACAAGAGGCCCAGTACTTC.

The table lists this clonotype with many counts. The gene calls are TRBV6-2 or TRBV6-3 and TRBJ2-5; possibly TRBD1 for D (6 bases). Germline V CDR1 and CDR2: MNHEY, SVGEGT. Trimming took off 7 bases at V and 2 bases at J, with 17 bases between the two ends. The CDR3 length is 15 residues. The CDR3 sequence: CASIHEGESQETQYF. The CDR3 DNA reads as TGTGCCAGCATCCACGAGGGGGAGTCTCAAGAGACCCAGTACTTC.

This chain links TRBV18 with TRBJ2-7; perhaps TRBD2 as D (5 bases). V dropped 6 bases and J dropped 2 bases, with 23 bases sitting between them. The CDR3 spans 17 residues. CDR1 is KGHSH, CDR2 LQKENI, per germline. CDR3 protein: CASSPSGGSEMPYEQYF. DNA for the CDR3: TGTGCCAGCTCGCCCAGCGGAGGCAGCGAAATGCCCTACGAGCAGTACTTC.

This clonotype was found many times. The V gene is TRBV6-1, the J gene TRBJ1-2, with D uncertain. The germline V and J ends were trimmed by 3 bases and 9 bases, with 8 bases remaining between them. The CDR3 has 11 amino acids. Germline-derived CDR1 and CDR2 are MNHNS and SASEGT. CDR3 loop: CASSESYSYTF. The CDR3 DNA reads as TGTGCCAGCAGTGAGAGCTACAGCTACACCTTC.

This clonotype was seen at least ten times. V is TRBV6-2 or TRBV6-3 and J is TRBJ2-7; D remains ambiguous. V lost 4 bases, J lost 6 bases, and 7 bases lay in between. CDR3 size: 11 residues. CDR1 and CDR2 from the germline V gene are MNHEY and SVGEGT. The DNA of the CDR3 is TGTGCCAGCAGTTCGCGGAGCGAGCAGTACTTC. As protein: CASSSRSEQYF.

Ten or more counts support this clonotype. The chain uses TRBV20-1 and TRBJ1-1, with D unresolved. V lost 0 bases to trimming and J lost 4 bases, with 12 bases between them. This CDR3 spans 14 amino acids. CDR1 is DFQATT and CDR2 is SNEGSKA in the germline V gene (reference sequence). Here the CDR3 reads CSAREPYQTTEAFF. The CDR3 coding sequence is TGCAGTGCTAGAGAACCTTATCAGACCACTGAAGCTTTCTTT.

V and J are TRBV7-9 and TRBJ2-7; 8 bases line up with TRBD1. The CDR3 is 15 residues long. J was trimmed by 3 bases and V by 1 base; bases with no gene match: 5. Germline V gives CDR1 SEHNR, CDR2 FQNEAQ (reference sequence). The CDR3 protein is CASSLVGQAIYEQYF. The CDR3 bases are TGTGCCAGCAGCTTAGTGGGACAGGCTATCTACGAGCAGTACTTC. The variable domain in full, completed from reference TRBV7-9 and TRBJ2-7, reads DTGVSQNPRHKITKRGQNVTFRCDPISEHNRLYWYRQTLGQGPEFLTYFQNEAQLEKSRLLSDRFSAERPKGSFSTLEIQRTEQGDSAMYLCASSLVGQAIYEQYFGPGTRLTVT.

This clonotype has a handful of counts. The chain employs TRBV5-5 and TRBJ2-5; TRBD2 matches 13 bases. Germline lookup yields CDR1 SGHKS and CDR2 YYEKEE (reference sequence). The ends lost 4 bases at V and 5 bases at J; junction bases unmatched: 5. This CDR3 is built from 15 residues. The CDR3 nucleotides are TGTGCCAGCAGCGTACTAGCGGGGGGGGAGGAGACCCAGTACTTC. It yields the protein CASSVLAGGEETQYF.

The CDR3 region is CASTSTGRNTEAFF. In DNA, the CDR3 is TGTGCCAGTACCTCGACAGGGAGGAACACTGAAGCTTTCTTT. The genes are TRBV19 and TRBJ1-1; 7 bases fit TRBD1. The CDR3 sequence is 14 residues long. The V segment lost 7 bases and the J segment 1 base; nucleotides outside the gene matches: 6. The germline CDR1 and CDR2 sequences are LNHDA and SQIVND (reference sequence). The full variable domain, rest sourced from reference TRBV19 and TRBJ1-1, is DGGITQSPKYLFRKEGQNVTLSCEQNLNHDAMYWYRQDPGQGLRLIYYSQIVNDFQKGDIAEGYSVSREKKESFPLTVTSAQKNPTAFYLCASTSTGRNTEAFFGQGTRLTVV.

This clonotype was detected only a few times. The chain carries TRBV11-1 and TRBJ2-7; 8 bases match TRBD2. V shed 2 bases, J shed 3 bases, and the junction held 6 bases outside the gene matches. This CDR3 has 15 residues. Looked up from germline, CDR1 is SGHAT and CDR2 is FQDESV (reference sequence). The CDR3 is CASSLRLAGSYEQYF. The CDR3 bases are TGTGCCAGCAGCTTAAGGTTAGCGGGAAGCTACGAGCAGTACTTC.

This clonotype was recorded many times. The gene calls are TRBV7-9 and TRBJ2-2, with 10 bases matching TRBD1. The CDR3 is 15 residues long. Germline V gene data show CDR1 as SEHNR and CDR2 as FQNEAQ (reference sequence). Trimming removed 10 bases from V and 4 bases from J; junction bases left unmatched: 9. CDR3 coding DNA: TGTGCCACCAAAGACAGGGGGCGCGCCACCGGGGAGCTGTTTTTT. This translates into CATKDRGRATGELFF.

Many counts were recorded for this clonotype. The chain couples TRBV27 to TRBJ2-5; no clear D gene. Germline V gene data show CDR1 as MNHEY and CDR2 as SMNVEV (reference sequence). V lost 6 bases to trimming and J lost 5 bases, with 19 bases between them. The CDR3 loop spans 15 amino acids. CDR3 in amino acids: CASRKGRSLGETQYF. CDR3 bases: TGTGCCAGCAGAAAGGGCAGATCATTGGGGGAGACCCAGTACTTC.

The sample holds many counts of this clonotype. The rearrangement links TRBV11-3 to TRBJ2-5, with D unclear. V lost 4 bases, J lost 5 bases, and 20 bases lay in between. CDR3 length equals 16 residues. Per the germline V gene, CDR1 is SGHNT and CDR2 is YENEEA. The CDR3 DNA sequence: TGTGCCAGCAGCTCCCCGTGGGGTGGGATGCCGGAGACCCAGTACTTC. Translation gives CASSSPWGGMPETQYF.

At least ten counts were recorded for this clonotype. CDR3 coding DNA: TGCGCCAGCAGCCAGGGACTGACCCGTTTCTTT. It encodes CASSQGLTRFF. The J gene is TRBJ1-1, the V gene TRBV5-1; a weak D match, TRBD1 (5 bases). V lost 4 bases and J 13 bases, leaving 14 bases between the germline ends. The V gene's germline CDR1 is SGHRS and CDR2 YFSETQ. The CDR3 extends over 11 amino acids.